This T cell receptor (beta chain) was identified during a study of human T cells and chemical hapten exposure. Study-level information: Reading of the patch tests, which applied 0.01% DPC to the upper back, occurred at 6 days.

Described time point: patch test 2, 6 weeks after DPC sensitization. The treatment was: therapeutic diphenylcyclopropenone sensitization with weekly scalp DPC. The CDR3 contains 13 residues. Deletions cut 1 base from V and 7 bases from J, with 10 bases between. From germline, CDR1 is LGHNA and CDR2 YSLEER. TCRdb itself ran the RACE reads through MiXCR, one entry per CDR3 protein. Among approximately 84,000 distinct CDR3 sequences listed, 11% were seen once. Sequenced here: whole blood, sampled in connection with sensitization to the hapten diphenylcyclopropenone (DPC). This chain joins TRBV4-3 and TRBJ1-1, with D perhaps matching TRBD1 (6 bases). The receptor's source is a man aged 18 to 30 with alopecia areata. Some clones in this sample may be carry-over from other donors' samples. CDR3 protein: CASSQGLQGEAFF. In DNA form, the CDR3 reads TGCGCCAGCAGCCAAGGTTTACAGGGTGAAGCTTTCTTT.